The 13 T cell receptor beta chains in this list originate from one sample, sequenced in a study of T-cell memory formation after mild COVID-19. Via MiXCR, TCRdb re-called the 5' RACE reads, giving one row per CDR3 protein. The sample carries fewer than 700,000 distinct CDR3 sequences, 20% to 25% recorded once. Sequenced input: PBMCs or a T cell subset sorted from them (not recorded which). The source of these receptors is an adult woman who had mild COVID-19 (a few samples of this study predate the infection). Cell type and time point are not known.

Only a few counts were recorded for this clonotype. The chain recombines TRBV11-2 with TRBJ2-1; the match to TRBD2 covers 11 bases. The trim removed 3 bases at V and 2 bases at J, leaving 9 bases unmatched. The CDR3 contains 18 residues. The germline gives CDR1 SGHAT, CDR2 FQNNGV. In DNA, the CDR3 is TGTGCCAGCAGCTTCGGACGGCTAGCGGGAGGTCCCTACAATGAGCAGTTCTTC. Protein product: CASSFGRLAGGPYNEQFF.

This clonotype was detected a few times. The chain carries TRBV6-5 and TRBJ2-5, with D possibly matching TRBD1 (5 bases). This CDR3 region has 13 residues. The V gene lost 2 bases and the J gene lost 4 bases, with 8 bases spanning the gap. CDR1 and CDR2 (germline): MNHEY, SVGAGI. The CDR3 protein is CASSYNQGETQYF. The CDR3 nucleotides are TGTGCCAGCAGTTACAACCAGGGAGAGACCCAGTACTTC.

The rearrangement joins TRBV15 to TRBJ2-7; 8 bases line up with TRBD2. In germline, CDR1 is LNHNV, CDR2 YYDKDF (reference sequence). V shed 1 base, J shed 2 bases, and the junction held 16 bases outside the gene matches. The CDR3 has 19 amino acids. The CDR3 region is CATSRVGWESGGKAYEQYF. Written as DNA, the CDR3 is TGTGCCACCAGCAGAGTAGGCTGGGAGAGCGGGGGCAAGGCCTACGAGCAGTACTTC.

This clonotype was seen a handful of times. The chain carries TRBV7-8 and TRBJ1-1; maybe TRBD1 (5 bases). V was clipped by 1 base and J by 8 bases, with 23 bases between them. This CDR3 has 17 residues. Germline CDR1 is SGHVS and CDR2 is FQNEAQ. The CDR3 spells CASSLVPTGVGWTEAFF. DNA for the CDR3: TGTGCCAGCAGCTTAGTCCCGACGGGGGTCGGATGGACGGAAGCTTTCTTT.

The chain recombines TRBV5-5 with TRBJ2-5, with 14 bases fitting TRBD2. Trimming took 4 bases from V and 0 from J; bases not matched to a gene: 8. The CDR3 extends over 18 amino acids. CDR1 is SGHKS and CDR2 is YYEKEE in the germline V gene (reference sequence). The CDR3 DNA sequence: TGTGCCAGCAGCGAGGGACTAGCGGGGGTCCGGTACCAAGAGACCCAGTACTTC. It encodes CASSEGLAGVRYQETQYF. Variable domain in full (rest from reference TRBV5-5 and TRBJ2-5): DAGVTQSPTHLIKTRGQQVTLRCSPISGHKSVSWYQQVLGQGPQFIFQYYEKEERGRGNFPDRFSARQFPNYSSELNVNALLLGDSALYLCASSEGLAGVRYQETQYFGPGTRLLVL.

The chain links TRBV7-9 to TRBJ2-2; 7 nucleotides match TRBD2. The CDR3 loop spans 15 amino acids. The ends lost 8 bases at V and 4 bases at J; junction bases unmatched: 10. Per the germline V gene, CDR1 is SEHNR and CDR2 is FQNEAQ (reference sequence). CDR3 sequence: CASDSGGSTTGELFF. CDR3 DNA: TGTGCCAGCGACTCCGGCGGGAGTACCACCGGGGAGCTGTTTTTT.

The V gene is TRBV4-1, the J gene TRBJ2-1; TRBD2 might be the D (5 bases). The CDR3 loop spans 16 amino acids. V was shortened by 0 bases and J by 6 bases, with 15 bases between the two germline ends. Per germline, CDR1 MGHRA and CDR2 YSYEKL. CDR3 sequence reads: CASSQEGVLVVNEQFF. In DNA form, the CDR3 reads TGCGCCAGCAGCCAAGAGGGTGTACTAGTAGTCAATGAGCAGTTCTTC.

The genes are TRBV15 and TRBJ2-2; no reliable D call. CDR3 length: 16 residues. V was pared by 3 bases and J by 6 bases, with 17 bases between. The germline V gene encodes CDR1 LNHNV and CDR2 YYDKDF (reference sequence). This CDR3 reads CATSRRQVNGPGELFF. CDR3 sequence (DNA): TGTGCCACCAGCAGGAGGCAGGTCAATGGCCCCGGGGAGCTGTTTTTT.

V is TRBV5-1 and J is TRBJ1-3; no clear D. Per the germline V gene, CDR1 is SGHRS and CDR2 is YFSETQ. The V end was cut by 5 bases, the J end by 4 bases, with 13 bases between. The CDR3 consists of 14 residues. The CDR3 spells CASRRLGEGNTIYF. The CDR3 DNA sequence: TGCGCCAGCAGGAGGCTGGGAGAGGGAAACACCATATATTTT.

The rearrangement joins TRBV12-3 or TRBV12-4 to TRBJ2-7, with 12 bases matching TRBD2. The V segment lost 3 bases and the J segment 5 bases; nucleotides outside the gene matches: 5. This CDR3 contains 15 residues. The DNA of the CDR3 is TGTGCCAGCAGTTTCCTGACTAGCGGGGGCGACGAGCAGTACTTC. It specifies CASSFLTSGGDEQYF.

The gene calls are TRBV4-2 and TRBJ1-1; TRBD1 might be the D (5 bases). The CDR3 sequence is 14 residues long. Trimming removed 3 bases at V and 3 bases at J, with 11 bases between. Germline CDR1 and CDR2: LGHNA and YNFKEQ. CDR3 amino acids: CASSHGRGDTEAFF. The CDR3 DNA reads TGTGCCAGCAGCCACGGACGAGGGGACACTGAAGCTTTCTTT.

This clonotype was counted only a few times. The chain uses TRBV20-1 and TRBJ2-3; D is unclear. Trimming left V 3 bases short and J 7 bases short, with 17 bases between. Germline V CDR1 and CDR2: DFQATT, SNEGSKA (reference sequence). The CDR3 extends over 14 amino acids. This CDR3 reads CSASGRTVRYTQYF. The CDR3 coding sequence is TGCAGTGCTAGCGGACGGACCGTCCGTTATACGCAGTATTTT.

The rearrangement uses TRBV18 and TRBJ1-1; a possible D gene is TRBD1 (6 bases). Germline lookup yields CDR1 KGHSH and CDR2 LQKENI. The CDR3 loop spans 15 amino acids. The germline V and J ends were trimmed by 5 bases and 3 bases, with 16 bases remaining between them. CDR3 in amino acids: CASSTGTLGDTEAFF. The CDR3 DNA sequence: TGTGCCAGCTCAACAGGGACGTTGGGGGACACTGAAGCTTTCTTT.